This T cell receptor (beta chain) was captured by sequencing in a study of T-cell reconstitution after alpha-beta-depleted transplantation in children. In regard to this clonotype: Antigen: not known.

The TCRbeta library was prepared with unique molecular identifiers. MiXCR, run by TCRdb on the PCR reads, gives a single entry per CDR3 protein. Of about 980,000 distinct CDR3 sequences listed, around 30% are singletons. Trimming removed 6 bases from V and 0 bases from J; junction bases left unmatched: 7. This CDR3 is built from 15 residues. Notes on the study in general: From surviving recipient T cells and thymic progenitors came the high day-60 TCRbeta diversity observed in some patients.

The chain combines TRBV12-3 or TRBV12-4 with TRBJ2-5; 7 bases line up with TRBD1. The sequence came from a boy less than two years old who had a stem cell transplant for SCID, so the T cells may come from the graft donor. Here the sequenced sample was PBMCs, mostly from graft donor cells, taken 360 days after TCRalphabeta/CD19-depleted stem cell transplant. In DNA form, the CDR3 reads TGTGCCAGCAGCCGAGGGACAGCCTACCAAGAGACCCAGTACTTC. Translated: CASSRGTAYQETQYF.